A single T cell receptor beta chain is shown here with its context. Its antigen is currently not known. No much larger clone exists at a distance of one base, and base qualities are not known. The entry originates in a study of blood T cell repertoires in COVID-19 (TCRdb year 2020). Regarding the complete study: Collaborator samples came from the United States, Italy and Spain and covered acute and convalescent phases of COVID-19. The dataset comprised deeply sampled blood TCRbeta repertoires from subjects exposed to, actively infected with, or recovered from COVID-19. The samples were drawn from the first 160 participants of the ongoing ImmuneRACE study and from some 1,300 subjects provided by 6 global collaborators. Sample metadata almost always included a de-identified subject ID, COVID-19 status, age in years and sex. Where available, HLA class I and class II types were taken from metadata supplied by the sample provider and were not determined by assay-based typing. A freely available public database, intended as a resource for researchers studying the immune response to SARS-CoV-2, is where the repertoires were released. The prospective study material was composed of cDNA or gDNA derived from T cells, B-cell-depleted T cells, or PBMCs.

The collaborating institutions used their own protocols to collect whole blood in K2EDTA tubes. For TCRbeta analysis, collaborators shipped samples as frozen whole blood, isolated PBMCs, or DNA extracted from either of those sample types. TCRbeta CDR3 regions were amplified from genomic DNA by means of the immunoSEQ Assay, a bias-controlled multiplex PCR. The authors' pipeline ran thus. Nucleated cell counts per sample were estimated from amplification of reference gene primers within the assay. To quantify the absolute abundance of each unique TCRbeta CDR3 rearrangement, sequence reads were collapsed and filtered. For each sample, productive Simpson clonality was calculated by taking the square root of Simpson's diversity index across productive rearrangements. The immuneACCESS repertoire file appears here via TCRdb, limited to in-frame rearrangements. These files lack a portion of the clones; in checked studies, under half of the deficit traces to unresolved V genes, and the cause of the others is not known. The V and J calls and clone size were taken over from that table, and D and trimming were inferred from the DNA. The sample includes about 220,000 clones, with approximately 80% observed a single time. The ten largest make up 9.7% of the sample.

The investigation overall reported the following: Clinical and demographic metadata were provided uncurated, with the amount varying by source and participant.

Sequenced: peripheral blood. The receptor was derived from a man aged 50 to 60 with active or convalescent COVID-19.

The nucleotides are TGTGCCAGCAGCATAGCCTCGGGGGATCCCAATCAGCCCCAGCATTTT. It translates to CASSIASGDPNQPQHF. This chain is built from TRBV28 and TRBJ1-5, with TRBD1 perhaps the D gene, on 5 matching bases. In the germline V gene, CDR1 corresponds to MDHEN and CDR2 to SYDVKM. V sheds 6 bases and J sheds 3 bases, leaving 18 bases between their ends. The CDR3, from cysteine to phenylalanine, totals 16 residues. The kept DNA is CDR3 alone, 48 bases in frame from the first base.